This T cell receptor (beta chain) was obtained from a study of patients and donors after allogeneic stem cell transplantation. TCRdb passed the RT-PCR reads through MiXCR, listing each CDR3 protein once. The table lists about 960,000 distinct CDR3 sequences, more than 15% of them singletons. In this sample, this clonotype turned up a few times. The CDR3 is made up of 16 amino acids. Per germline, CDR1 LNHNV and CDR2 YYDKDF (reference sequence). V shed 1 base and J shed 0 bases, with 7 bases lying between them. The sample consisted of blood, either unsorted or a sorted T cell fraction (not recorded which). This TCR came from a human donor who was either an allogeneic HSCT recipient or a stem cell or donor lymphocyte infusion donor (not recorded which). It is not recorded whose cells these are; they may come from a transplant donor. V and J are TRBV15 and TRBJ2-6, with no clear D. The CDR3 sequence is CATSRAVNSGANVLTF. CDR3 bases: TGTGCCACCAGCAGAGCTGTCAACTCTGGGGCCAACGTCCTGACTTTC. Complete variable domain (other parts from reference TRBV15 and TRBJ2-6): DAMVIQNPRYQVTQFGKPVTLSCSQTLNHNVMYWYQQKSSQAPKLLFHYYDKDFNNEADTPDNFQSRRPNTSFCFLDIRSPGLGDTAMYLCATSRAVNSGANVLTFGAGSRLTVL.